This TCR beta chain is from a study of T cells after yellow fever vaccination. Study results and limitations: Most primary-vaccination clones reappeared after the booster (approximately 97% CD4, 88% CD8). Repertoires obtained by FACS sorting could include abundant clonotypes that entered as contaminants from the bulk population.

This clonotype was observed many times. Each CDR3 protein gets one entry after TCRdb re-called the 5' RACE reads with MiXCR. The table shows some 26,000 distinct CDR3 sequences, with less than 3.5% occurring only once. The source of this sequence is a man younger than 35 who received the YFV17D yellow fever vaccine. The sample here was PBMCs, either bulk or a sorted T-cell subset (CD4+, CD8+, memory, or dextramer-sorted; not recorded which), taken 35 to 50 days after the first yellow fever vaccination.

The CDR3 nucleotides are TGTGCCGGGGGGAGCTCCTATAATTCACCCCTCCACTTT. Protein: CAGGSSYNSPLHF. The rearrangement links TRBV6-5 to TRBJ1-6; a possible D gene is TRBD1 (5 bases). The CDR3 totals 13 residues. Between the trimmed V and J ends, which lost 11 bases and 0 bases, there was a span of 8 bases. In germline, CDR1 is MNHEY, CDR2 SVGAGI.